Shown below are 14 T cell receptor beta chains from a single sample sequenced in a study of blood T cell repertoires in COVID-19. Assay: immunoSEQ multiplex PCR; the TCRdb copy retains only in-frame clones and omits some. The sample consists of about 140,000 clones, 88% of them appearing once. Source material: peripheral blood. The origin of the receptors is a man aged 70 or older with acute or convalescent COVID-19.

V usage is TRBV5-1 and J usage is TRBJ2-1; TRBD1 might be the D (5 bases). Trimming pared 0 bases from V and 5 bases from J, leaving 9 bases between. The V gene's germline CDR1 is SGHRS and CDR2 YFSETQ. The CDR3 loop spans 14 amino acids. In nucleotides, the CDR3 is TGCGCCAGCAGCTTGGGTGACAGCCACAATGAGCAGTTCTTC. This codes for CASSLGDSHNEQFF.

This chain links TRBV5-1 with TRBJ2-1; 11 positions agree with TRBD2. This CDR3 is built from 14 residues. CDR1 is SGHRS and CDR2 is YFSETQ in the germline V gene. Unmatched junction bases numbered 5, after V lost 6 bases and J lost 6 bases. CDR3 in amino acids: CASKMGLAVNEQFF. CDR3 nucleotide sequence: TGCGCCAGCAAGATGGGACTAGCGGTCAATGAGCAGTTCTTC.

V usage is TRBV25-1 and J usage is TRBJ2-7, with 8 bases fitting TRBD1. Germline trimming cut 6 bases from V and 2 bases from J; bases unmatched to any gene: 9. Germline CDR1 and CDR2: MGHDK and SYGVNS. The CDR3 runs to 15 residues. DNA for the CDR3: TGTGCCAGCAGAAAGACCGGGACAGGAGCCTACGAGCAGTACTTC. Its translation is CASRKTGTGAYEQYF.

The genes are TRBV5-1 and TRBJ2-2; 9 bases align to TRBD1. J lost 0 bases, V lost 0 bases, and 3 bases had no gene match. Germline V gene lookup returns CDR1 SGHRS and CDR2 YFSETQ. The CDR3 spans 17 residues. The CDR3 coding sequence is TGCGCCAGCAGCTTGGAGGGACAGGGAGCGAACACCGGGGAGCTGTTTTTT. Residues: CASSLEGQGANTGELFF. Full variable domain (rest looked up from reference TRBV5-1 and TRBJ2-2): KAGVTQTPRYLIKTRGQQVTLSCSPISGHRSVSWYQQTPGQGLQFLFEYFSETQRNKGNFPGRFSGRQFSNSRSEMNVSTLELGDSALYLCASSLEGQGANTGELFFGEGSRLTVL.

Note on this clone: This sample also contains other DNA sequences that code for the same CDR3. CDR3 DNA sequence: TGTGCCAGCAGCCCGTCGGGACTACAAGAGACCCAGTACTTC. This sequence encodes CASSPSGLQETQYF. The chain uses TRBV7-2 and TRBJ2-5; TRBD2 agrees at 7 bases. In germline, CDR1 is SGHTA, CDR2 FQGNSA. The V gene end was trimmed by 5 bases and the J gene end by 2 bases; junction bases not matched to a gene: 5. This CDR3 spans 14 amino acids.

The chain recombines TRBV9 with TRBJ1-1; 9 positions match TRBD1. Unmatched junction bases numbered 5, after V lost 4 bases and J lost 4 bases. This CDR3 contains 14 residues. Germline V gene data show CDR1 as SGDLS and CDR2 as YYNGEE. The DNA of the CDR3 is TGTGCCAGCAGCATCCGGGACAGGGCCACTGAAGCTTTCTTT. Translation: CASSIRDRATEAFF.

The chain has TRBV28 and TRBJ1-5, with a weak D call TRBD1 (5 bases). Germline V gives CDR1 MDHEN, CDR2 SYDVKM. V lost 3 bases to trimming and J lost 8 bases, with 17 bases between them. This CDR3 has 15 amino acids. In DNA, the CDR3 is TGTGCCAGCAGTTTGCCGCAGGGAATGGAAGAGCCCCAGCATTTT. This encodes CASSLPQGMEEPQHF.

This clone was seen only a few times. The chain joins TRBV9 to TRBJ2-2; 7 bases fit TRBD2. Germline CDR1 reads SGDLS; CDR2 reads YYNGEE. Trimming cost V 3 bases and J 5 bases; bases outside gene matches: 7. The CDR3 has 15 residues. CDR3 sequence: CASSADRGDTGELFF. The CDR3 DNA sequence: TGTGCCAGCAGCGCAGACCGGGGGGATACCGGGGAGCTGTTTTTT.

Written as DNA, the CDR3 is TGCGCCAGCAGCCCGGGGCAGGGGGCTCTCGAGCAGTACTTC. Residues: CASSPGQGALEQYF. V and J are TRBV5-1 and TRBJ2-7; TRBD1 aligns across 8 bases. The germline gives CDR1 SGHRS, CDR2 YFSETQ. The CDR3 runs 14 residues. Trimming took 4 bases from V and 6 from J; bases not matched to a gene: 9.

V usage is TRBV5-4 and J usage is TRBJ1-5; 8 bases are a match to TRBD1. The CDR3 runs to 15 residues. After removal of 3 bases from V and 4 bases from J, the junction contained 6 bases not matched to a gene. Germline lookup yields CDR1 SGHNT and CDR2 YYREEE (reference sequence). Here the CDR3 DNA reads TGTGCCAGCAGCTCTTCCGGACAGGGAAATCAGCCCCAGCATTTT. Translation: CASSSSGQGNQPQHF.

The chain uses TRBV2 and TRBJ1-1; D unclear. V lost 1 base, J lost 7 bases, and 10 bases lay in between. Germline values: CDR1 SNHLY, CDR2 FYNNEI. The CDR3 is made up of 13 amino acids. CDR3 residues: CASSEGSFGEAFF. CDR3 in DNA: TGTGCCAGCAGTGAAGGGTCGTTCGGTGAAGCTTTCTTT.

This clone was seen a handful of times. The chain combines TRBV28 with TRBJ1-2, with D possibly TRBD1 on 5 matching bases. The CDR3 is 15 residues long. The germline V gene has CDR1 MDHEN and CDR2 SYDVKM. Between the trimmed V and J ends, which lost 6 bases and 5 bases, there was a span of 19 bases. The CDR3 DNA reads TGTGCCAGCAGACGTCCGGGGGGTCCTGGGTATGGCTACACCTTC. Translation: CASRRPGGPGYGYTF.

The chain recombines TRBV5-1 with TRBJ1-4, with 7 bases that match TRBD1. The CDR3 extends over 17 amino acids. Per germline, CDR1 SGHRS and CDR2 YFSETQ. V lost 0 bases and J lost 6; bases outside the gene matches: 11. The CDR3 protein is CASSLEPRGQTYEKLFF. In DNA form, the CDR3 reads TGCGCCAGCAGCTTGGAACCTAGGGGGCAGACTTATGAAAAACTGTTTTTT.

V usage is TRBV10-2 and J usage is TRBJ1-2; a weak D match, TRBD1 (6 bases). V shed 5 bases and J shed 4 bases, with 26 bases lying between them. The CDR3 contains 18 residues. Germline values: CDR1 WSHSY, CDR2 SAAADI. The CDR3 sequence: CASSPSSQGGGTGYGYTF. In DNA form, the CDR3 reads TGCGCCAGCAGTCCGAGCTCACAGGGTGGAGGAACGGGCTATGGCTACACCTTC.